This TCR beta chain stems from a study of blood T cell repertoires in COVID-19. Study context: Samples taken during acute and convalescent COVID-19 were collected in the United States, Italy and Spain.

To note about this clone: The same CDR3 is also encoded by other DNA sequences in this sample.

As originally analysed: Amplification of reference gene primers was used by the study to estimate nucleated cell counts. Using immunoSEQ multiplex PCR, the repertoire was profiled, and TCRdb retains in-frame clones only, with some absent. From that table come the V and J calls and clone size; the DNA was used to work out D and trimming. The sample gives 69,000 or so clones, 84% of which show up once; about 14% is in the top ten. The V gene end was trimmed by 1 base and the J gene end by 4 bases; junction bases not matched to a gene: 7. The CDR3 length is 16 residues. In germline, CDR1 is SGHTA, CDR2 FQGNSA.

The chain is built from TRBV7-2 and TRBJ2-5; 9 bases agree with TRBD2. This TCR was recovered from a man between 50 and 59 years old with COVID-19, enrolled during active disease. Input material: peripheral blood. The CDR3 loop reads CASSLEWRGGRETQYF. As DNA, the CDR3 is TGTGCCAGCAGCTTAGAATGGCGGGGGGGCCGAGAGACCCAGTACTTC.